These T cell receptor beta chains were read from a single sample in a study of T cell clonotyping in hematopoietic cell transplantation. Sequenced by immunoSEQ multiplex PCR; TCRdb stores in-frame clones only, minus some. The sample lists tens of thousands of clones; roughly 96% were seen once. The sequencing input was peripheral blood mononuclear cells. The receptors originated from a man aged 25-40 years in good health. Some clones in this sample may be carry-over from other donors' samples. Each CDR3 is given with its conserved first and last residue. Fields, in order: J gene, D gene, clone size, V gene, CDR3 protein, CDR3 DNA. D genes are given only for firm matches. A row's size may be missing; if present it is once, few, many or a size class.

TRBJ2-5 - - TRBV6-6 CASSPDRGGETQYF TGTGCCAGCAGCCCGGACAGAGGAGGAGAGACCCAGTACTTC
TRBJ1-1 TRBD1 once TRBV25-1 CASSVHGPKGAGAFF TGTGCCAGCAGTGTCCACGGGCCGAAGGGGGCAGGAGCTTTCTTT
TRBJ1-6 TRBD1 - TRBV14 CASSQVHRGNSPLHF TGTGCCAGCAGCCAAGTCCACAGGGGAAATTCACCCCTCCACTTT
TRBJ2-1 - - TRBV7-2 CASSLPPFNEQFF TGTGCCAGCAGTCTTCCCCCCTTCAATGAGCAGTTCTTC
TRBJ1-4 - - TRBV12-2 CASRFLFRSGTATNEKLFF TGTGCAAGTCGCTTTCTCTTTAGATCCGGGACCGCAACTAATGAAAAACTGTTTTTT
TRBJ2-5 TRBD1 - TRBV29-1 CSVTGTGTQETQYF TGCAGCGTAACCGGGACAGGGACCCAAGAGACCCAGTACTTC
TRBJ1-1 - once TRBV29-1 CSVEAPGLNTEAFF TGCAGCGTTGAAGCGCCAGGACTGAACACTGAAGCTTTCTTT
TRBJ1-6 TRBD1 - TRBV7-2 CASSGQGSGDSPLHF TGTGCCAGCAGCGGACAGGGTTCCGGTGATTCACCCCTCCACTTT
TRBJ2-3 TRBD2 - TRBV5-1 CASSSSGGPTDTQYF TGCGCCAGCAGCTCTAGCGGGGGGCCCACAGATACGCAGTATTTT
TRBJ2-2 - - TRBV29-1 CSVVGAGELFF TGCAGCGTCGTGGGCGCCGGGGAGCTGTTTTTT
TRBJ1-2 TRBD1 - TRBV6-5 CASSEQGARGYTF TGTGCCAGCAGTGAACAGGGGGCGCGGGGCTACACCTTC
TRBJ2-1 TRBD2 once TRBV6-5 CASSYLSGASYNEQFF TGTGCCAGCAGTTACCTAAGCGGGGCATCCTACAATGAGCAGTTCTTC
TRBJ2-5 TRBD1 - TRBV9 CASSAQQQGLETQYF TGTGCCAGCAGCGCACAGCAACAGGGGCTAGAGACCCAGTACTTC
TRBJ2-5 - once TRBV4-3 CASSQDLRGALETQYF TGCGCCAGCAGCCAGGACCTTCGGGGGGCTCTGGAGACCCAGTACTTC
TRBJ2-1 - - TRBV6-6 CASKERISYNEQFF TGTGCCAGCAAAGAGCGGATCTCCTACAATGAGCAGTTCTTC
TRBJ2-3 - - TRBV6-1 CASSTRGGTDTQYF TGTGCCAGCAGTACCAGGGGCGGGACAGATACGCAGTATTTT
TRBJ2-3 - - TRBV6-5 CASSYGWGDTQYF TGTGCCAGCAGTTACGGGTGGGGCGATACGCAGTATTTT
TRBJ1-1 - - TRBV5-4 CASSPSLLIDSTEAFF TGTGCCAGCAGCCCCTCTCTCCTAATTGACAGCACTGAAGCTTTCTTT
TRBJ1-2 TRBD1 - TRBV19 CASSVRDRVVGYTF TGTGCCAGTAGTGTCCGGGACAGGGTAGTTGGCTACACCTTC
TRBJ2-7 TRBD2 - TRBV5-8 CASSLDSGRATYEQYF TGTGCCAGCAGCCTGGATAGCGGGAGGGCCACCTACGAGCAGTACTTC
TRBJ1-5 TRBD1 - TRBV29-1 CSVAGQGQPQHF TGCAGCGTTGCGGGACAGGGCCAGCCCCAGCATTTT
TRBJ1-5 - - TRBV27 CASGTRTVGQPQHF TGTGCCAGCGGTACGCGGACAGTCGGTCAGCCCCAGCATTTT
TRBJ1-2 - - TRBV29-1 CSVRGGEHYGYTF TGCAGCGTTCGGGGAGGGGAGCACTATGGCTACACCTTC
TRBJ2-5 - - TRBV25-1 CASSEWGQETQYF TGTGCCAGCAGTGAATGGGGCCAAGAGACCCAGTACTTC
TRBJ2-2 - - TRBV19 CASTTQGSSTGELFF TGTGCCAGTACTACCCAGGGTTCGAGCACCGGGGAGCTGTTTTTT
TRBJ1-2 - - TRBV19 CASTLGHGYTF TGTGCCAGTACCCTGGGCCATGGCTACACCTTC
TRBJ2-5 TRBD2 once TRBV14 CASSQLAGGFQETQYF TGTGCCAGCAGCCAACTAGCGGGAGGGTTCCAAGAGACCCAGTACTTC
TRBJ1-2 - - TRBV6-1 CASRREAGAVYGYTF TGTGCCAGCAGAAGGGAGGCAGGGGCGGTGTATGGCTACACCTTC
TRBJ1-5 - - TRBV5-1 CASSFSGGGNQPQHF TGCGCCAGCAGCTTTTCCGGGGGCGGGAATCAGCCCCAGCATTTT
TRBJ1-1 TRBD1 - TRBV5-1 CASTWGGTGAMNTEAFF TGCGCCAGCACCTGGGGCGGGACAGGAGCCATGAACACTGAAGCTTTCTTT
TRBJ1-2 - - TRBV4-3 CASSQREQGTRYGYTF TGCGCCAGCAGCCAACGCGAACAGGGAACGAGGTATGGCTACACCTTC
TRBJ1-3 TRBD1 - TRBV5-1 CASSSQPLVEGAVYTIYF TGCGCCAGCAGCTCCCAACCGTTGGTTGAGGGGGCCGTTTACACCATATATTTT
TRBJ2-7 TRBD1 - TRBV6-1 CASSPRTGSYEQYF TGTGCCAGCAGTCCCCGGACAGGGTCCTACGAGCAGTACTTC
TRBJ1-2 - - TRBV13 CASSVQNYGYTF TGTGCCAGCAGCGTCCAAAACTATGGCTACACCTTC
TRBJ2-7 TRBD2 - TRBV11-3 CASSLTLAGGTQYF TGTGCCAGCAGCTTAACGTTAGCGGGAGGGACACAGTACTTC